The T cell receptor (beta chain) described here comes from a study of blood T cell repertoires in COVID-19. About the study: Acute and convalescent COVID-19 specimens originated in the United States, Italy and Spain. Sources were T cells, B-cell-depleted T cells, or PBMCs; the material itself was cDNA or gDNA.

Original handling: Counts of nucleated cells, estimated from reference gene primer amplification, were obtained. Sequencing used immunoSEQ multiplex PCR; TCRdb keeps in-frame clones, though not all of them. The DNA gave D and trimming, while V, J and clone size come from that table. The sample has around 94,000 clones, 65% to 85% seen once. The germline V gene has CDR1 LNHDA and CDR2 SQIVND (reference sequence). Trimming stripped 2 bases from V and 7 bases from J, with 6 bases between. CDR3 size: 12 residues. This chain joins TRBV19 and TRBJ2-1, with a possible D match to TRBD1 (6 bases). The sequence came from a man in his 60s with acute or convalescent COVID-19. The specimen was peripheral blood. The CDR3 nucleotides read TGTGCCAGTAGTATACAGGGGAATGAGCAGTTCTTC. As protein: CASSIQGNEQFF. The full variable domain, completed using reference TRBV19 and TRBJ2-1, is DGGITQSPKYLFRKEGQNVTLSCEQNLNHDAMYWYRQDPGQGLRLIYYSQIVNDFQKGDIAEGYSVSREKKESFPLTVTSAQKNPTAFYLCASSIQGNEQFFGPGTRLTVL.